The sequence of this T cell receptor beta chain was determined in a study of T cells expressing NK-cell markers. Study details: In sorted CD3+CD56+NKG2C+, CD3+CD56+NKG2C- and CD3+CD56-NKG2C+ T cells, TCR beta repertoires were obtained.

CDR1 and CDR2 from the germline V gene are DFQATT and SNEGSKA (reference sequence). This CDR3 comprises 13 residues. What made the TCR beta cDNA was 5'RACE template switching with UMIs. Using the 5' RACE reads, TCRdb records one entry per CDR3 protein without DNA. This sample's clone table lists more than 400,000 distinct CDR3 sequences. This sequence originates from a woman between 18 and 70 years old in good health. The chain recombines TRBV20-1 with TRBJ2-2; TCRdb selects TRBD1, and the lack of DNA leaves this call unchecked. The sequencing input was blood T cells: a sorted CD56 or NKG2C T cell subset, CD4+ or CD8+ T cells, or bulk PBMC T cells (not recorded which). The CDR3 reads CSAREGTGGELFF.